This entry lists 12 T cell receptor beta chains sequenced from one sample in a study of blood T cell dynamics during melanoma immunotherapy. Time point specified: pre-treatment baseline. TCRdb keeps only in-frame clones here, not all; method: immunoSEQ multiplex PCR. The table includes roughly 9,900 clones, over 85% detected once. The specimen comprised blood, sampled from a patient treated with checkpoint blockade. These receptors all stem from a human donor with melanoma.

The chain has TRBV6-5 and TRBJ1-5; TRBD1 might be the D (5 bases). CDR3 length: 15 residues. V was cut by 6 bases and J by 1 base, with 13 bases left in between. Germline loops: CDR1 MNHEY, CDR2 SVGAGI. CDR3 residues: CASSPLWGSNQPQHF. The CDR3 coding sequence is TGTGCCAGCAGCCCCCTCTGGGGGAGCAATCAGCCCCAGCATTTT.

CDR3 loop: CATRDRVTYEQYF. The CDR3 nucleotides read TGTGCCACCCGGGACAGGGTAACCTACGAGCAGTACTTC. The gene calls are TRBV6-5 and TRBJ2-7, with TRBD1 matching over 9 bases. CDR1 MNHEY and CDR2 SVGAGI come from the germline V gene. Trimming removed 10 bases from V and 2 bases from J; junction bases left unmatched: 6. CDR3 length equals 13 residues.

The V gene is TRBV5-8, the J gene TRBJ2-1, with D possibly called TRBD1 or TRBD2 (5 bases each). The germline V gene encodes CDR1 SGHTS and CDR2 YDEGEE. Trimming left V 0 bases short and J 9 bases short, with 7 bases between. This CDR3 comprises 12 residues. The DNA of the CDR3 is TGTGCCAGCAGCTTGGTAGGGACTGAGCAGTTCTTC. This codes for CASSLVGTEQFF.

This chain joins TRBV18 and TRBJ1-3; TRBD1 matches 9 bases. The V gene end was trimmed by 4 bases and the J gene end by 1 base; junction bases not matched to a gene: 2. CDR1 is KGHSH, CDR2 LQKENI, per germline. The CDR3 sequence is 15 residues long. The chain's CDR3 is CASSHDRGSGNTIYF. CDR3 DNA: TGTGCCAGCTCACACGACAGGGGGTCTGGAAACACCATATATTTT.

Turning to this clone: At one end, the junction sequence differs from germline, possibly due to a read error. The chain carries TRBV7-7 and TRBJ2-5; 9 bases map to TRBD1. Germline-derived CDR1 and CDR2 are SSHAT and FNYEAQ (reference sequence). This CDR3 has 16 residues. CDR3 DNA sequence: TGTGCTAGCAGCTTATCCTGGGGACAGGGTGGCGAGACCCAGTACTTC. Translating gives CASSLSWGQGGETQYF.

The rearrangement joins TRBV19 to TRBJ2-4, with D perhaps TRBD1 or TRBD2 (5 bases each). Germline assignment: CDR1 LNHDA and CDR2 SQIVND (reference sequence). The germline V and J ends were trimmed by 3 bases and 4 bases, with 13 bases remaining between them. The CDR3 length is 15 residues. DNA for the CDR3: TGTGCCAGTAGTATGGTGGGGGACGGAAAAAACATTCAGTACTTC. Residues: CASSMVGDGKNIQYF.

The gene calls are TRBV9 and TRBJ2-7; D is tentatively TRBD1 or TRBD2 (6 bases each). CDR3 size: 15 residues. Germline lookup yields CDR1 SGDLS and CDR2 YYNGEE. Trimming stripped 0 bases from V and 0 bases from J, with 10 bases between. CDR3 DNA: TGTGCCAGCAGCGTAGCGGGGGCCCCCTCCTACGAGCAGTACTTC. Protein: CASSVAGAPSYEQYF.

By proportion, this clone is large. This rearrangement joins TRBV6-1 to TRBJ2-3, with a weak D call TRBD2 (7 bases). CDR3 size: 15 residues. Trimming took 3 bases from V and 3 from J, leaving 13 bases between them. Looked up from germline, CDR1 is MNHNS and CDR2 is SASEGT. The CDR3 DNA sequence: TGTGCCAGCAGTGAGGCGAGGGGGGGGACAGATACGCAGTATTTT. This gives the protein CASSEARGGTDTQYF.

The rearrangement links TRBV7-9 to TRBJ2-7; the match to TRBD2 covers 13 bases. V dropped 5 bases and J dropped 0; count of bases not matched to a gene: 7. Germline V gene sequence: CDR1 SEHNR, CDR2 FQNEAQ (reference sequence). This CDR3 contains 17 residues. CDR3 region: CASSRGLAGHSSYEQYF. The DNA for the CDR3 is TGTGCCAGCAGCCGGGGACTAGCGGGACACTCCTCCTACGAGCAGTACTTC.

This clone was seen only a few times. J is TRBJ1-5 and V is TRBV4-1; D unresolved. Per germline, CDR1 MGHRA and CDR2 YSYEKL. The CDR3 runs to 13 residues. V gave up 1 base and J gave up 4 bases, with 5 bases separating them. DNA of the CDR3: TGCGCCAGCAGCCAAGGGCCGAATCAGCCCCAGCATTTT. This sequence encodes CASSQGPNQPQHF.

The CDR3 loop is CASSTRQGAQKLFF. In DNA, the CDR3 is TGTGCCAGCAGTACAAGACAGGGGGCCCAGAAACTGTTTTTT. The chain is built from TRBV6-5 and TRBJ1-4, with 10 bases fitting TRBD1. Germline CDR1 is MNHEY and CDR2 is SVGAGI. The junction had 8 bases not matched to a gene; V was cut back by 5 bases and J by 11 bases. The CDR3 sequence is 14 residues long.

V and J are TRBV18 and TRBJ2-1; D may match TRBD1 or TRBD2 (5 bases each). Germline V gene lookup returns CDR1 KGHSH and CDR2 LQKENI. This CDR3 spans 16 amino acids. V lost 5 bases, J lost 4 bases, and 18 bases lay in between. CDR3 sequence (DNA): TGTGCCAGCTCAACCTCTGCCGGGACCCAATACAATGAGCAGTTCTTC. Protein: CASSTSAGTQYNEQFF.